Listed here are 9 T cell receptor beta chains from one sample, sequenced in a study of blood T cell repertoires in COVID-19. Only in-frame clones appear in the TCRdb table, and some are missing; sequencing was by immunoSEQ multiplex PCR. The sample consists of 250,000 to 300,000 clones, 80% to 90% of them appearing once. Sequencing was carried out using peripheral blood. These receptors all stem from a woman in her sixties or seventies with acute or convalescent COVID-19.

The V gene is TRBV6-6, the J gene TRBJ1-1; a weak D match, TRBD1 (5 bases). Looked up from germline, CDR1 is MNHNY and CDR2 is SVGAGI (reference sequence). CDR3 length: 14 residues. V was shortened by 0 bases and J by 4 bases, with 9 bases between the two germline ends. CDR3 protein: CASSYSEGVTEAFF. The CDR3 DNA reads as TGTGCCAGCAGTTACTCGGAAGGGGTCACTGAAGCTTTCTTT.

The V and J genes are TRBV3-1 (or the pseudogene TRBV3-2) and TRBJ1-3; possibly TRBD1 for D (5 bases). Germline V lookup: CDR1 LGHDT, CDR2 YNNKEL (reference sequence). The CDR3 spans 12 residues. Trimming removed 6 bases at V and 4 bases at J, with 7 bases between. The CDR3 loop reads CASSRQGNTIYF. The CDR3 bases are TGTGCCAGCAGTCGACAGGGAAACACCATATATTTT.

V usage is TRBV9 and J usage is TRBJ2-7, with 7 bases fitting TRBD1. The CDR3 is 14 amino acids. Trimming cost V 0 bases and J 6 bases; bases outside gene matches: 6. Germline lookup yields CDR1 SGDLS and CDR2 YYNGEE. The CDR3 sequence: CASSVGAGGSEQYF. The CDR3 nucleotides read TGTGCCAGCAGCGTAGGGGCAGGGGGTTCCGAGCAGTACTTC.

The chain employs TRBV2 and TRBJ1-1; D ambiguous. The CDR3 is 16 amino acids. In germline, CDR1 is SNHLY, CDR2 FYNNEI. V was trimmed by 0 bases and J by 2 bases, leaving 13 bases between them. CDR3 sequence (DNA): TGTGCCAGCAGTGAAGCGGGCCGACGGGAAAACACTGAAGCTTTCTTT. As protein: CASSEAGRRENTEAFF.

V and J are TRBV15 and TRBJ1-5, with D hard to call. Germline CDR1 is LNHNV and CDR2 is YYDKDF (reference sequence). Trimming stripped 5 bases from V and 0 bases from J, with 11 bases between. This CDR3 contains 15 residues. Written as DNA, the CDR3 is TGTGCCACCAGCGGTCGGCGGTATAGCAATCAGCCCCAGCATTTT. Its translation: CATSGRRYSNQPQHF.

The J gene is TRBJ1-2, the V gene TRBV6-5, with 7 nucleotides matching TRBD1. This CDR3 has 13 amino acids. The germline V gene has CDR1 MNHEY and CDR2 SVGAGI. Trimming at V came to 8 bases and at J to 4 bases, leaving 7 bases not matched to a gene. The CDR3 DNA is TGTGCCAGCGGGCAGGGGGGCGGCTATGGCTACACCTTC. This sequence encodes CASGQGGGYGYTF.

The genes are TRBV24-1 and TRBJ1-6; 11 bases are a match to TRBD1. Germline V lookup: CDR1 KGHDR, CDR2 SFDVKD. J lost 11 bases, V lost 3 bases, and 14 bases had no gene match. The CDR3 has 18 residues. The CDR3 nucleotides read TGTGCCACCAGTGATCCGCGCATGAGGGACAGGGGGTGTCCACCCCTCCACTTT. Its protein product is CATSDPRMRDRGCPPLHF.

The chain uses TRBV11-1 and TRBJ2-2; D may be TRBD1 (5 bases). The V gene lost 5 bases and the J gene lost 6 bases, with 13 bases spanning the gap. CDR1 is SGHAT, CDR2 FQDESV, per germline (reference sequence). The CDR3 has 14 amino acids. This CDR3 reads CASSPGGAAGELFF. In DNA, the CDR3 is TGTGCCAGCAGCCCCGGTGGGGCGGCCGGGGAGCTGTTTTTT.

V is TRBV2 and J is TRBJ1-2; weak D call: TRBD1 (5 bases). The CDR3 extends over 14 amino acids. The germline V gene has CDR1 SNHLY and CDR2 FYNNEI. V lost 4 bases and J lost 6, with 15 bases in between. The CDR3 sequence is CASSGLGGADGYTF. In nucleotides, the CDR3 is TGTGCCAGCAGTGGCCTGGGAGGGGCGGATGGCTACACCTTC.